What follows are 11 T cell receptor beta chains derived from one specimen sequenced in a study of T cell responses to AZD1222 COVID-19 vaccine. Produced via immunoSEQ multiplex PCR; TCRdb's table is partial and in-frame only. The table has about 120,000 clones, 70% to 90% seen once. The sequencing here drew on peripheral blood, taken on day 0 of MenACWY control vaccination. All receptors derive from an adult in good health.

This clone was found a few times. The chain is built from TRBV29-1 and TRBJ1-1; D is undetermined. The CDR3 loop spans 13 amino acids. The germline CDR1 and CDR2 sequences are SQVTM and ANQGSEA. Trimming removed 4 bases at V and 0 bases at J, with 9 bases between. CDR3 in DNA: TGCAGCGTTGTACAGTACATGAACACTGAAGCTTTCTTT. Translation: CSVVQYMNTEAFF. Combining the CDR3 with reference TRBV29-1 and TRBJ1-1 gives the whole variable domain SAVISQKPSRDICQRGTSLTIQCQVDSQVTMMFWYRQQPGQSLTLIATANQGSEATYESGFVIDKFPISRPNLTFSTLTVSNMSPEDSSIYLCSVVQYMNTEAFFGQGTRLTVV.

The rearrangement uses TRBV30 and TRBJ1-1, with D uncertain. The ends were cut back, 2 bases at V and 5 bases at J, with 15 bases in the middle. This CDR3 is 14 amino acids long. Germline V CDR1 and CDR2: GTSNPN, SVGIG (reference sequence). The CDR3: CAWSSSRRETEAFF. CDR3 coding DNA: TGTGCCTGGAGTTCCTCCCGAAGGGAAACTGAAGCTTTCTTT.

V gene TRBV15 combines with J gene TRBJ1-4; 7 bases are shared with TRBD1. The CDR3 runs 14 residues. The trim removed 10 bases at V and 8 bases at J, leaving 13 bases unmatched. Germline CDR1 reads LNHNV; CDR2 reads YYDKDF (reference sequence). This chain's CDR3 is CAIPNDRAYEKLFF. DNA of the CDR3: TGTGCCATTCCGAACGACAGGGCTTACGAAAAACTGTTTTTT. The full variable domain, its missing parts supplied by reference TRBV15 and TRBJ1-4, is DAMVIQNPRYQVTQFGKPVTLSCSQTLNHNVMYWYQQKSSQAPKLLFHYYDKDFNNEADTPDNFQSRRPNTSFCFLDIRSPGLGDTAMYLCAIPNDRAYEKLFFGSGTQLSVL.

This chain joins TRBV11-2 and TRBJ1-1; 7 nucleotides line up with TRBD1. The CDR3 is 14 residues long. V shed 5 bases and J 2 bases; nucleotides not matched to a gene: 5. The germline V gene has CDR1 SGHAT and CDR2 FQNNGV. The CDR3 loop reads CASSRTGANTEAFF. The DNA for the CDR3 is TGTGCCAGCAGCAGAACAGGGGCAAACACTGAAGCTTTCTTT.

The CDR3 reads CASSPAVGTDTQYF. CDR3 DNA sequence: TGTGCCAGCAGCCCGGCTGTAGGAACAGATACGCAGTATTTT. The rearrangement joins TRBV6-2 or TRBV6-3 to TRBJ2-3; no firm D call. This CDR3 is built from 14 residues. Germline V CDR1 and CDR2: MNHEY, SVGEGT. V was clipped by 6 bases and J by 3 bases, with 13 bases between them.

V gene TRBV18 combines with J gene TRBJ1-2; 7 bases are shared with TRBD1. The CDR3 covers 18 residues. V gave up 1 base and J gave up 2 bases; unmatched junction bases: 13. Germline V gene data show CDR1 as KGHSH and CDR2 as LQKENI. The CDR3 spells CASSPQISRQGGNYGYTF. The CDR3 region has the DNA TGTGCCAGCTCACCACAGATCTCTCGGCAGGGGGGAAACTATGGCTACACCTTC.

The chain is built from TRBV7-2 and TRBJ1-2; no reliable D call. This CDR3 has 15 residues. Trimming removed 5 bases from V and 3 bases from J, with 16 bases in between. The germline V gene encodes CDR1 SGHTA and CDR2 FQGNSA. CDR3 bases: TGTGCCAGCAGCGTCGGCAGGTCTCCCGACTATGGCTACACCTTC. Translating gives CASSVGRSPDYGYTF. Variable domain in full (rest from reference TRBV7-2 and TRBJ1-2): GAGVSQSPSNKVTEKGKDVELRCDPISGHTALYWYRQSLGQGLEFLIYFQGNSAPDKSGLPSDRFSAERTGGSVSTLTIQRTQQEDSAVYLCASSVGRSPDYGYTFGSGTRLTVV.

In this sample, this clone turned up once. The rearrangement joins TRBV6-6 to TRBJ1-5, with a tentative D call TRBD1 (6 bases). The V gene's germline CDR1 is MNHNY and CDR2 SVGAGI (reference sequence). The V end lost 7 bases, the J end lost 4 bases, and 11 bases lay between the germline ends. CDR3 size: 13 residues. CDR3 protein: CASIDRHNQPQHF. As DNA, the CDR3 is TGTGCCAGCATAGACAGGCATAATCAGCCCCAGCATTTT.

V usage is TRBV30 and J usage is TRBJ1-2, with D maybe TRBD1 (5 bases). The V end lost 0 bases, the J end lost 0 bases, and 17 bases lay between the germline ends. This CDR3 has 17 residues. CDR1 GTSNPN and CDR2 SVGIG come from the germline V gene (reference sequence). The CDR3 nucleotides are TGTGCCTGGAGTGTGAAAACAGGATTTTTGTCTAACTATGGCTACACCTTC. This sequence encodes CAWSVKTGFLSNYGYTF.

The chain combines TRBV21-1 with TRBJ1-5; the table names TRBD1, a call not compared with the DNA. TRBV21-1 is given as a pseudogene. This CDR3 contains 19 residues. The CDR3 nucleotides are TGTGCCAGCAGCGAATCTAAGCGGGACAGGGGGCGCGGCAATCGGCCCCAGCATTTT. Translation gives CASSESKRDRGRGNRPQHF.

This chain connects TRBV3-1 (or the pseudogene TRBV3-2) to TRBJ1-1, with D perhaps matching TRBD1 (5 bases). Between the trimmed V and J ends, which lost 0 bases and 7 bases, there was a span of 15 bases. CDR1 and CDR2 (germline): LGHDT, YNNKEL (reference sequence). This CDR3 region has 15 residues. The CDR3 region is CASSQDDPGRGEAFF. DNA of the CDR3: TGTGCCAGCAGCCAAGATGACCCCGGAAGGGGTGAAGCTTTCTTT.